The clone carrying this TCR beta chain was found a few times. TCRdb recomputed calls from the 5' RACE reads with MiXCR, one row per CDR3 protein. The table lists 550,000 to 700,000 distinct CDR3 sequences, around 20% of them singletons, with around 4.4% in the top ten. This entry belongs to a study of identical twins. The sample was also reused in another study, on T cells expressing NK-cell markers. That investigation notes: The study drew TCR beta repertoires from sorted CD3+CD56+NKG2C+, CD3+CD56+NKG2C- and CD3+CD56-NKG2C+ T cells.

The sample comprised PBMCs. The clonotype originates from a woman in her late teens or twenties in good health.

The CDR3 protein is CSAFSLGSIVETQYF. For the CDR3, the DNA is TGCAGCGCCTTCAGTCTGGGATCAATTGTGGAGACCCAGTACTTC. This sequence joins TRBV29-1 and TRBJ2-5; D unresolved. This CDR3 is 15 amino acids long. Trimming stripped 7 bases from V and 5 bases from J, with 23 bases between. Germline CDR1 SQVTM, CDR2 ANQGSEA.